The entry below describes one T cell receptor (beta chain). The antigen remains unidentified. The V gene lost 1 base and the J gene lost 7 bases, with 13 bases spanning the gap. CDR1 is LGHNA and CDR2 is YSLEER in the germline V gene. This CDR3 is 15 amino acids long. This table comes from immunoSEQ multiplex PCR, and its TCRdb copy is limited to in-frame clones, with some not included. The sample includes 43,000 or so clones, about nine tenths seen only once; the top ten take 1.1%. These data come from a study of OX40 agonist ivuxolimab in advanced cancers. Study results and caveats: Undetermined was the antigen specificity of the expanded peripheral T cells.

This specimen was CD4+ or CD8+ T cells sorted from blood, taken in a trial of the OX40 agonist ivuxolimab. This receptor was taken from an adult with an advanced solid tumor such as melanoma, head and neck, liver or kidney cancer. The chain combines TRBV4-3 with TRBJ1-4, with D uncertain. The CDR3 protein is CASSQGEANSEKLFF. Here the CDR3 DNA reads TGCGCCAGCAGCCAAGGGGAGGCGAACAGTGAAAAACTGTTTTTT.